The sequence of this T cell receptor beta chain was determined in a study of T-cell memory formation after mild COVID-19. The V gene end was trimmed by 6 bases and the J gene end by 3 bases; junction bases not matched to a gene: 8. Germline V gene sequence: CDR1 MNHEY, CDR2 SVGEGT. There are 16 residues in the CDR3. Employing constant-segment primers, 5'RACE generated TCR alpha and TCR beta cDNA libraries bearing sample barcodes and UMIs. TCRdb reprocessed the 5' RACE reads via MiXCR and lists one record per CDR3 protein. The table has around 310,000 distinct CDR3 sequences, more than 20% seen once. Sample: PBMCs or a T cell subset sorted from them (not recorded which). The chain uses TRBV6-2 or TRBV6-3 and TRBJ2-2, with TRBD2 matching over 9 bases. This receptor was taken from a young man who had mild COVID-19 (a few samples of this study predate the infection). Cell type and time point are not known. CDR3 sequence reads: CASSRSGGQYTGELFF. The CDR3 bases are TGTGCCAGCAGCCGAAGCGGGGGGCAGTACACCGGGGAGCTGTTTTTT.